These 17 T cell receptor beta chains share one sample of origin, sequenced in a study of beta chain features in type 1 diabetes. TCRB transcripts that were expressed got sequenced, as all of the isolated RNA had been reverse transcribed. TCRdb's table, derived via immunoSEQ multiplex PCR, lists solely in-frame clones and lacks some. Of 10,000 to 15,000 clones listed, 35% to 55% were seen once; the top ten hold 0.98%. Sequencing was performed on stem cell memory CD4+ T cells from blood. Receptors originate from a young man in good health.

This clone was seen a few times. The rearrangement joins TRBV7-2 to TRBJ2-7, with 7 positions matching TRBD2. Germline V gene lookup returns CDR1 SGHTA and CDR2 FQGNSA. The CDR3 spans 14 residues. With V trimmed by 5 bases and J by 6 bases, 10 bases remained unmatched. Here the CDR3 reads CASSHGGEGAEQYF. The CDR3 DNA follows: TGTGCCAGCAGCCATGGGGGGGAAGGTGCCGAGCAGTACTTC.

This clone has only a few counts. The rearrangement links TRBV19 to TRBJ2-1, with TRBD2 identical over 10 bases. J gave up 3 bases and V 6 bases, and 14 bases lay outside the gene matches. The CDR3 has 18 amino acids. The germline V gene has CDR1 LNHDA and CDR2 SQIVND (reference sequence). Here the CDR3 DNA reads TGTGCCAGTAGCAAAACCCGGTTACTAGCGGGGCTCTACAATGAGCAGTTCTTC. This translates into CASSKTRLLAGLYNEQFF.

This sequence joins TRBV6-6 and TRBJ2-7; 8 bases agree with TRBD1. V trimming: 5 bases; J trimming: 7 bases; junction bases outside the gene matches: 16. Looked up from germline, CDR1 is MNHNY and CDR2 is SVGAGI (reference sequence). There are 16 residues in the CDR3. CDR3 nucleotide sequence: TGTGCCAGCAGTCACATTATCCGGGACAGGACCAGAGAGCAGTACTTC. Protein sequence: CASSHIIRDRTREQYF.

V usage is TRBV4-3 and J usage is TRBJ2-3; 7 bases are shared with TRBD2. With 3 bases clipped from V and 2 bases from J, the junction kept 14 bases outside the gene matches. This CDR3 has 18 amino acids. Germline V gene lookup returns CDR1 LGHNA and CDR2 YSLEER. The CDR3 spells CASSQTTAPSGATDTQYF. DNA of the CDR3: TGCGCCAGCAGCCAGACAACCGCTCCAAGCGGGGCCACAGATACGCAGTATTTT.

The chain combines TRBV7-8 with TRBJ2-5, with 14 positions matching TRBD2. CDR1 SGHVS and CDR2 FQNEAQ come from the germline V gene. The junction had 9 bases not matched to a gene; V was cut back by 4 bases and J by 5 bases. There are 17 residues in the CDR3. The DNA for the CDR3 is TGTGCCAGCAGCTCCAGGACTAGCGGGGGGCCATGGGAGACCCAGTACTTC. Translation gives CASSSRTSGGPWETQYF. Combining the CDR3 with reference TRBV7-8 and TRBJ2-5 gives the whole variable domain GAGVSQSPRYKVAKRGQDVALRCDPISGHVSLFWYQQALGQGPEFLTYFQNEAQLDKSGLPSDRFFAERPEGSVSTLKIQRTQQEDSAVYLCASSSRTSGGPWETQYFGPGTRLLVL.

This clone was counted between two and nine times. This chain uses TRBV6-5 with TRBJ2-5, with a tentative D call TRBD2 (5 bases). In germline, CDR1 is MNHEY, CDR2 SVGAGI. This CDR3 region has 13 residues. The V end lost 5 bases, the J end lost 2 bases, and 9 bases lay between the germline ends. In DNA form, the CDR3 reads TGTGCCAGCAGTGCGGGCCTTCAAGAGACCCAGTACTTC. Protein: CASSAGLQETQYF.

The genes are TRBV5-4 and TRBJ2-5, with 12 bases aligning to TRBD1. The CDR3 runs 15 residues. CDR1 and CDR2 (germline): SGHNT, YYREEE (reference sequence). With 9 bases clipped from V and 0 bases from J, the junction kept 6 bases outside the gene matches. DNA of the CDR3: TGTGCCACGGGGACAGGGGGCTCGTACCAAGAGACCCAGTACTTC. Residues: CATGTGGSYQETQYF. Filled out from reference TRBV5-4 and TRBJ2-5, the complete variable domain reads ETGVTQSPTHLIKTRGQQVTLRCSSQSGHNTVSWYQQALGQGPQFIFQYYREEENGRGNFPPRFSGLQFPNYSSELNVNALELDDSALYLCATGTGGSYQETQYFGPGTRLLVL.

The rearrangement joins TRBV6-6 to TRBJ2-3, with a weak D call TRBD2 (7 bases). The length of the CDR3 is 15 residues. Trimming shortened V by 2 bases and J by 3 bases, and 12 bases separated the two germline ends. The germline gives CDR1 MNHNY, CDR2 SVGAGI (reference sequence). The CDR3 sequence: CASSYRAGATDTQYF. For the CDR3, the DNA is TGTGCCAGCAGTTACCGGGCGGGGGCAACAGATACGCAGTATTTT.

The chain links TRBV2 to TRBJ1-4; 7 bases are a match to TRBD1. The trim removed 4 bases at V and 0 bases at J, leaving 5 bases unmatched. The germline V gene has CDR1 SNHLY and CDR2 FYNNEI. This CDR3 region has 16 residues. CDR3: CASSGGQFATNEKLFF. The CDR3 DNA reads as TGTGCCAGCAGTGGGGGACAGTTCGCAACTAATGAAAAACTGTTTTTT.

A single count supports this clone. The chain has TRBV6-5 and TRBJ2-3, with 10 bases matching TRBD2. V lost 4 bases and J lost 6; bases outside the gene matches: 7. The CDR3 consists of 15 residues. Germline assignment: CDR1 MNHEY and CDR2 SVGAGI. DNA for the CDR3: TGTGCCAGCAGTTCCAATCTAGCGGGGGCCGATACGCAGTATTTT. This sequence encodes CASSSNLAGADTQYF.

This clone was seen only a few times. This chain connects TRBV6-1 to TRBJ2-5, with a weak D call TRBD2 (5 bases). The length of the CDR3 is 13 residues. CDR1 is MNHNS and CDR2 is SASEGT in the germline V gene. Between the trimmed V and J ends, which lost 10 bases and 0 bases, there was a span of 12 bases. The CDR3 region is CATLAADQETQYF. Here the CDR3 DNA reads TGTGCCACCCTAGCAGCGGACCAAGAGACCCAGTACTTC.

This clone was seen more than once but under ten times. This rearrangement joins TRBV6-5 to TRBJ2-7, with TRBD1 identical over 8 bases. The CDR3 contains 13 residues. The germline V gene encodes CDR1 MNHEY and CDR2 SVGAGI. V lost 6 bases, J lost 1 base, and 2 bases stayed unmatched. The CDR3 region is CASRWTGSYEQYF. Here the CDR3 DNA reads TGTGCCAGCAGGTGGACAGGGTCCTACGAGCAGTACTTC.

The rearrangement joins TRBV28 to TRBJ1-5, with TRBD1 matching over 7 bases. Unmatched junction bases numbered 6, after V lost 6 bases and J lost 4 bases. The CDR3 has 14 amino acids. CDR1 MDHEN and CDR2 SYDVKM come from the germline V gene. The CDR3 region has the DNA TGTGCCAGCAGGCCAACAGGGGTAAATCAGCCCCAGCATTTT. Encoded protein: CASRPTGVNQPQHF.

The chain is built from TRBV10-3 and TRBJ1-1; D uncertain. V dropped 11 bases and J dropped 0 bases, with 7 bases sitting between them. The germline V gene encodes CDR1 ENHRY and CDR2 SYGVKD. The CDR3 runs 11 residues. CDR3 in DNA: TGTGCCTCCAGTATGAACACTGAAGCTTTCTTT. Protein product: CASSMNTEAFF.

This clone was observed a handful of times. V gene TRBV2 combines with J gene TRBJ2-1; 8 bases are a match to TRBD2. Germline loops: CDR1 SNHLY, CDR2 FYNNEI. The CDR3 runs to 15 residues. V shed 4 bases, J shed 0 bases, and the junction held 2 bases outside the gene matches. CDR3 coding DNA: TGTGCCAGCAGTGGTGGGACTAGCTCCTACAATGAGCAGTTCTTC. Translating it yields CASSGGTSSYNEQFF.

J is TRBJ1-3 and V is TRBV7-2; D uncertain. Trimming pared 4 bases from V and 0 bases from J, leaving 4 bases between. The CDR3 extends over 13 amino acids. CDR1 SGHTA and CDR2 FQGNSA come from the germline V gene. The CDR3 nucleotides are TGTGCCAGCAGCTCCTCCTCTGGAAACACCATATATTTT. This sequence encodes CASSSSSGNTIYF.

J is TRBJ2-3 and V is TRBV20-1; unclear D gene. Germline loops: CDR1 DFQATT, CDR2 SNEGSKA (reference sequence). CDR3 length: 10 amino acids. Between the trimmed V and J ends, which lost 6 bases and 6 bases, there was a span of 7 bases. The CDR3 DNA reads as TGCAGTGCCCGCGCCGATACGCAGTATTTT. Protein sequence: CSARADTQYF.